This is a list of T cell receptor beta chains from one sample in a study of OX40 agonist ivuxolimab in advanced cancers. Sequenced by immunoSEQ multiplex PCR; TCRdb stores in-frame clones only, minus some. The profile shows over 60,000 clones, roughly 88% of them singletons. The input for sequencing was CD4+ or CD8+ T cells sorted from blood, taken in a trial of the OX40 agonist ivuxolimab. The receptors were sampled from an adult with an advanced solid tumor such as melanoma, head and neck, liver or kidney cancer. Each CDR3 is given with its conserved first and last residue. Each record gives: J gene, clone size, V gene, D gene, CDR3 protein, CDR3 DNA. D genes are given only for firm matches. Size tells how often a clone was seen (once, few, many) or the class of an expanded clone, and some rows leave it out.

j_call: TRBJ1-5; clone_size: NA; v_call: TRBV25-1; d_call: NA; cdr3_aa: CASSRTEINQPQHF; cdr3_nt: TGTGCCAGCAGTCGGACGGAAATCAATCAGCCCCAGCATTTT
j_call: TRBJ1-1; clone_size: NA; v_call: TRBV5-1; d_call: NA; cdr3_aa: CASSLAKGTEAFF; cdr3_nt: TGCGCCAGCAGCTTGGCAAAGGGCACTGAAGCTTTCTTT
j_call: TRBJ1-1; clone_size: NA; v_call: TRBV27; d_call: TRBD1; cdr3_aa: CASSSRDRGGGTEAFF; cdr3_nt: TGTGCCAGCAGTTCTAGGGACAGGGGAGGAGGCACTGAAGCTTTCTTT
j_call: TRBJ2-3; clone_size: NA; v_call: TRBV29-1; d_call: TRBD1; cdr3_aa: CSVETGGTDTQYF; cdr3_nt: TGCAGCGTTGAAACAGGGGGCACAGATACGCAGTATTTT
j_call: TRBJ2-1; clone_size: NA; v_call: TRBV4-2; d_call: NA; cdr3_aa: CASSQARSSYNEQFF; cdr3_nt: TGTGCCAGCAGCCAAGCTAGGAGCTCCTACAATGAGCAGTTCTTC
j_call: TRBJ2-1; clone_size: NA; v_call: TRBV12-5; d_call: NA; cdr3_aa: CASGRTAAGEQFF; cdr3_nt: TGTGCTAGTGGAAGGACAGCGGCGGGGGAGCAGTTCTTC
j_call: TRBJ1-1; clone_size: NA; v_call: TRBV6-1; d_call: NA; cdr3_aa: CASSGYKGLNTEAFF; cdr3_nt: TGTGCCAGCAGTGGATACAAGGGGCTGAACACTGAAGCTTTCTTT
j_call: TRBJ1-4; clone_size: NA; v_call: TRBV7-6; d_call: TRBD1; cdr3_aa: CASSPLNRGQYEKLFF; cdr3_nt: TGTGCCAGCAGCCCCTTAAACAGGGGCCAATATGAAAAACTGTTTTTT
j_call: TRBJ2-7; clone_size: NA; v_call: TRBV28; d_call: NA; cdr3_aa: CASSFGGSTSYEQYF; cdr3_nt: TGTGCCAGCAGTTTTGGTGGAAGTACCTCCTACGAGCAGTACTTC
j_call: TRBJ1-2; clone_size: NA; v_call: TRBV7-2; d_call: TRBD1; cdr3_aa: CASSFQTGATDGYTF; cdr3_nt: TGTGCCAGCAGCTTCCAGACAGGGGCGACGGATGGCTACACCTTC
j_call: TRBJ1-2; clone_size: few; v_call: TRBV7-3; d_call: NA; cdr3_aa: CASSLRAGPPYGYTF; cdr3_nt: TGTGCCAGCAGCTTAAGGGCAGGGCCCCCCTATGGCTACACCTTC
j_call: TRBJ1-3; clone_size: NA; v_call: TRBV15; d_call: NA; cdr3_aa: CATSRDRGPSGNTIYF; cdr3_nt: TGTGCCACCAGCAGAGACAGGGGCCCCTCTGGAAACACCATATATTTT
j_call: TRBJ2-7; clone_size: NA; v_call: TRBV2; d_call: NA; cdr3_aa: CASSVQGGEQYF; cdr3_nt: TGTGCCAGCAGTGTACAGGGCGGCGAGCAGTACTTC
j_call: TRBJ2-3; clone_size: NA; v_call: TRBV14; d_call: NA; cdr3_aa: CASSQDGRSTDTQYF; cdr3_nt: TGTGCCAGCAGCCAAGATGGTCGAAGCACAGATACGCAGTATTTT
j_call: TRBJ1-2; clone_size: NA; v_call: TRBV6-5; d_call: NA; cdr3_aa: CASKANYGYTF; cdr3_nt: TGTGCCAGCAAAGCTAACTATGGCTACACCTTC
j_call: TRBJ1-2; clone_size: NA; v_call: TRBV27; d_call: TRBD1; cdr3_aa: CASSFRQGTGYGYTF; cdr3_nt: TGTGCCAGCAGTTTCCGACAGGGAACTGGGTATGGCTACACCTTC
j_call: TRBJ2-5; clone_size: NA; v_call: TRBV27; d_call: NA; cdr3_aa: CASSLGETQYF; cdr3_nt: TGTGCCAGCAGTTTAGGAGAGACCCAGTACTTC
j_call: TRBJ1-5; clone_size: NA; v_call: TRBV19; d_call: TRBD1; cdr3_aa: CASRPTTGAYSNQPQHF; cdr3_nt: TGTGCCAGTAGGCCGACAACAGGGGCTTATAGCAATCAGCCCCAGCATTTT
j_call: TRBJ1-2; clone_size: few; v_call: TRBV19; d_call: TRBD1; cdr3_aa: CASTGGRILTYGYTF; cdr3_nt: TGTGCCAGTACAGGGGGTCGGATACTCACCTATGGCTACACCTTC
j_call: TRBJ1-2; clone_size: NA; v_call: TRBV25-1; d_call: NA; cdr3_aa: CASSAGTWNGYTF; cdr3_nt: TGTGCCAGCAGTGCAGGCACCTGGAATGGCTACACCTTC
j_call: TRBJ1-1; clone_size: NA; v_call: TRBV28; d_call: TRBD1; cdr3_aa: CASRGSQGVRTEAFF; cdr3_nt: TGTGCCAGCAGAGGATCACAGGGGGTTCGCACTGAAGCTTTCTTT
j_call: TRBJ1-2; clone_size: NA; v_call: TRBV19; d_call: TRBD1; cdr3_aa: CASSSRDRARTNYGYTF; cdr3_nt: TGTGCCAGTAGTAGCCGGGACAGGGCCCGAACTAACTATGGCTACACCTTC
j_call: TRBJ1-2; clone_size: few; v_call: TRBV11-2; d_call: NA; cdr3_aa: CASSSSPGYGYTF; cdr3_nt: TGTGCCAGCAGTAGTAGCCCGGGCTATGGCTACACCTTC
j_call: TRBJ1-5; clone_size: few; v_call: TRBV4-1; d_call: NA; cdr3_aa: CASSQGLGGRDNQPQHF; cdr3_nt: TGCGCCAGCAGCCAAGGACTGGGGGGCCGTGACAATCAGCCCCAGCATTTT
j_call: TRBJ2-2; clone_size: NA; v_call: TRBV10-3; d_call: NA; cdr3_aa: CAMNELATGELFF; cdr3_nt: TGTGCCATGAACGAACTAGCAACCGGGGAGCTGTTTTTT
j_call: TRBJ1-1; clone_size: NA; v_call: TRBV7-2; d_call: NA; cdr3_aa: CASSFSHMNTEAFF; cdr3_nt: TGTGCCAGCAGCTTCTCTCACATGAACACTGAAGCTTTCTTT
j_call: TRBJ2-3; clone_size: NA; v_call: TRBV5-5; d_call: NA; cdr3_aa: CASSLAVAVNTDTQYF; cdr3_nt: TGTGCCAGCAGCTTGGCCGTAGCGGTAAACACAGATACGCAGTATTTT
j_call: TRBJ1-1; clone_size: NA; v_call: TRBV19; d_call: TRBD1; cdr3_aa: CASSKDRGRSEAFF; cdr3_nt: TGTGCCAGTAGTAAAGACAGGGGGCGGAGTGAAGCTTTCTTT
j_call: TRBJ1-2; clone_size: few; v_call: TRBV2; d_call: NA; cdr3_aa: CASSGGPTYNYGYTF; cdr3_nt: TGTGCCAGCAGTGGGGGACCCACCTATAACTATGGCTACACCTTC
j_call: TRBJ2-1; clone_size: NA; v_call: TRBV5-1; d_call: NA; cdr3_aa: CASSLLASHEQFF; cdr3_nt: TGCGCCAGCAGCTTATTAGCGAGCCATGAGCAGTTCTTC
j_call: TRBJ1-5; clone_size: NA; v_call: TRBV28; d_call: NA; cdr3_aa: CASSLVVGPAPFNQPQHF; cdr3_nt: TGTGCCAGCAGTTTGGTTGTGGGCCCGGCCCCCTTCAATCAGCCCCAGCATTTT
j_call: TRBJ1-4; clone_size: NA; v_call: TRBV5-1; d_call: TRBD1; cdr3_aa: CASSDGQVSEKLFF; cdr3_nt: TGCGCCAGCAGCGACGGACAGGTTTCTGAAAAACTGTTTTTT
j_call: TRBJ1-2; clone_size: NA; v_call: TRBV11-2; d_call: NA; cdr3_aa: CASSLLRYGGRGYTF; cdr3_nt: TGTGCCAGCAGCCTTTTACGTTATGGGGGCCGGGGCTACACCTTC
j_call: TRBJ1-4; clone_size: NA; v_call: TRBV14; d_call: TRBD1; cdr3_aa: CASSPRQGTNEKLFF; cdr3_nt: TGTGCCAGCAGCCCCCGACAGGGGACTAATGAAAAACTGTTTTTT
j_call: TRBJ1-1; clone_size: NA; v_call: TRBV25-1; d_call: TRBD1; cdr3_aa: CASSEWETGKTEAFF; cdr3_nt: TGTGCCAGCAGTGAATGGGAGACAGGGAAAACTGAAGCTTTCTTT
j_call: TRBJ1-1; clone_size: NA; v_call: TRBV5-1; d_call: TRBD1; cdr3_aa: CASSLGQGTGAFF; cdr3_nt: TGCGCCAGCAGCCTTGGACAGGGGACTGGAGCTTTCTTT
j_call: TRBJ2-1; clone_size: NA; v_call: TRBV19; d_call: NA; cdr3_aa: CASSIWDNEQFF; cdr3_nt: TGTGCCAGTAGTATATGGGACAATGAGCAGTTCTTC
j_call: TRBJ1-1; clone_size: NA; v_call: TRBV2; d_call: NA; cdr3_aa: CASSEEGNTEAFF; cdr3_nt: TGTGCCAGCAGTGAAGAAGGGAACACTGAAGCTTTCTTT
j_call: TRBJ1-1; clone_size: NA; v_call: TRBV7-3; d_call: NA; cdr3_aa: CASSQPPGPNTEAFF; cdr3_nt: TGTGCCAGCAGCCAACCACCCGGCCCGAACACTGAAGCTTTCTTT
j_call: TRBJ1-4; clone_size: NA; v_call: TRBV4-3; d_call: NA; cdr3_aa: CASSQGGGRLNEKLFF; cdr3_nt: TGCGCCAGCAGCCAAGGTGGGGGGCGACTTAATGAAAAACTGTTTTTT
j_call: TRBJ2-5; clone_size: NA; v_call: TRBV6-6; d_call: NA; cdr3_aa: CASTLSRGGETQYF; cdr3_nt: TGTGCCAGCACCCTAAGTAGGGGGGGCGAGACCCAGTACTTC
j_call: TRBJ2-5; clone_size: NA; v_call: TRBV21-1; d_call: NA; cdr3_aa: CASSPREVRFTPPQFQETQYF; cdr3_nt: TGTGCCAGCAGCCCCCGTGAGGTCCGGTTCACCCCTCCTCAATTTCAAGAGACCCAGTACTTC
j_call: TRBJ2-5; clone_size: once; v_call: TRBV10-1; d_call: TRBD1; cdr3_aa: CASSAGQGTETQYF; cdr3_nt: TGCGCCAGCAGTGCAGGACAGGGGACGGAGACCCAGTACTTC